This T cell receptor (beta chain) was documented in a study of cytomegalovirus exposure and HLA in healthy donors. To note about this clone: The antigen remains unidentified.

The PCR made use of 60 Vbeta and 13 Jbeta primers. TCRdb's copy holds only in-frame clones and misses some; the assay was immunoSEQ multiplex PCR. The sample lists tens of thousands of clones, 70% occurring once. Whole-study results and caveats: Rarity marked most TCR sequences, yet some public TCRs occurred in many donors. Per a prior analysis, the majority of TCR beta V segments were productive roughly 87% or roughly 30% of the time. A later analysis found common viral pathogens apparently linked to several of the most significant clusters.

Sequencing used PBMCs. This sequence was found in a woman aged 50 to 60 in good health and CMV-seropositive.

The CDR3 nucleotides are TGTGCCAGCAGGGTACAGGGGGCGGGGGAGACCCAGTACTTC. Translation: CASRVQGAGETQYF. The J gene is TRBJ2-5, the V gene TRBV2, with 9 nucleotides matching TRBD1. The germline V gene has CDR1 SNHLY and CDR2 FYNNEI. The J segment lost 5 bases and the V segment lost 6 bases, leaving 7 bases of the junction unmatched. The CDR3 has 14 residues.